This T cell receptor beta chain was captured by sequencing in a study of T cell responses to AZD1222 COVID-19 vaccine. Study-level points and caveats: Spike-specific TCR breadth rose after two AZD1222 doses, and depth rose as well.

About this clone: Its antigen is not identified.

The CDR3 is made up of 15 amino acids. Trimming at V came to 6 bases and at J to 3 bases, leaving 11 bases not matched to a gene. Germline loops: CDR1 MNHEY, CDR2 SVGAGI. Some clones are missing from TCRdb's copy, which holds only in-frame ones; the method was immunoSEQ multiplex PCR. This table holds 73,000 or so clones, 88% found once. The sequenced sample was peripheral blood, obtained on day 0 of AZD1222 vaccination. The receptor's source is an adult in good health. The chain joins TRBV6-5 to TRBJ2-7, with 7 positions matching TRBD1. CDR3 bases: TGTGCCAGCAGAGGGGGACAGACCCAATTCTACGAGCAGTACTTC. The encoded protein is CASRGGQTQFYEQYF.